This T cell receptor (beta chain) was documented in a study of blood T cell repertoires in COVID-19. In the study overall: From T cells, B-cell-depleted T cells, or PBMCs came the material, which was cDNA or gDNA.

CDR3 length equals 15 residues. Germline CDR1 reads KGHDR; CDR2 reads SFDVKD. V was pared by 5 bases and J by 1 base, with 6 bases of the junction left unmatched. Data came from immunoSEQ multiplex PCR; TCRdb stores just in-frame clones and leaves some out. The repertoire consists of 90,000 to 150,000 clones, with around 86% occurring once and the leading ten covering 11%. This clone was detected once. The sequencing input was peripheral blood. This chain joins TRBV24-1 and TRBJ1-1; TRBD1 matches at 7 bases. This TCR was recovered from a man older than 75 with acute or convalescent COVID-19. CDR3 amino acids: CATSGNRGWNTEAFF. The CDR3 nucleotides read TGTGCCACCAGTGGAAACAGGGGCTGGAACACTGAAGCTTTCTTT.